The 14 T cell receptor beta chains below were found in one sample sequenced in a study of blood T cell repertoires in COVID-19. Libraries were prepared by immunoSEQ multiplex PCR; TCRdb keeps only in-frame clonotypes and omits some of them. The table has approximately 92,000 clones, around 81% seen once; the top ten hold approximately 9%. The sequencing input was peripheral blood. These receptors originate from a man aged 50-59 years who had recovered from COVID-19.

The chain's CDR3 is CASSRGARESPAYEQYF. The CDR3 region has the DNA TGTGCCAGCAGTCGGGGGGCACGGGAATCACCAGCCTACGAGCAGTACTTC. The V call is TRBV28, the J call TRBJ2-7; perhaps TRBD2 as D (7 bases). Per the germline V gene, CDR1 is MDHEN and CDR2 is SYDVKM. This CDR3 has 17 amino acids. The V end was cut by 5 bases, the J end by 2 bases, with 22 bases between.

This chain uses TRBV6-2 or TRBV6-3 with TRBJ2-5; D might be TRBD2 (5 bases). The V gene's germline CDR1 is MNHEY and CDR2 SVGEGT. V was clipped by 1 base and J by 5 bases, with 5 bases between them. CDR3 size: 12 residues. The CDR3 DNA is TGTGCCAGCAGTTACTGGGAGGAGACCCAGTACTTC. It translates to CASSYWEETQYF.

V and J are TRBV9 and TRBJ2-3; 7 nucleotides agree with TRBD2. Germline V gene sequence: CDR1 SGDLS, CDR2 YYNGEE. The CDR3 has 14 residues. After removal of 4 bases from V and 2 bases from J, the junction contained 4 bases not matched to a gene. The CDR3 DNA sequence: TGTGCCAGCAGCAGGCGGGAGTACACAGATACGCAGTATTTT. Its translation: CASSRREYTDTQYF.

This rearrangement joins TRBV9 to TRBJ2-5; the match to TRBD1 covers 7 bases. CDR3 size: 15 residues. V lost 0 bases to trimming and J lost 3 bases; unmatched junction nucleotides: 5. Looked up from germline, CDR1 is SGDLS and CDR2 is YYNGEE. The CDR3 loop reads CASSVGGGEEETQYF. Here the CDR3 DNA reads TGTGCCAGCAGCGTAGGAGGGGGCGAGGAAGAGACCCAGTACTTC.

The genes are TRBV10-1 and TRBJ2-7, with 7 bases that match TRBD1. The CDR3 is 14 residues long. After removal of 6 bases from V and 5 bases from J, the junction contained 10 bases not matched to a gene. Per the germline V gene, CDR1 is WNHNN and CDR2 is SYGVQD (reference sequence). The CDR3 loop is CASSPGSRGNEQYF. The CDR3 DNA reads TGCGCCAGCAGCCCAGGGAGCAGGGGGAACGAGCAGTACTTC.

The rearrangement joins TRBV19 to TRBJ1-5; D ambiguous. The CDR3 runs to 15 residues. CDR1 is LNHDA, CDR2 SQIVND, per germline (reference sequence). Trimming removed 3 bases at V and 0 bases at J, with 9 bases between. This CDR3 is CASSIAGLSNQPQHF. The CDR3 DNA is TGTGCCAGTAGTATCGCGGGTCTTAGCAATCAGCCCCAGCATTTT.

This rearrangement joins TRBV29-1 to TRBJ2-3; 7 bases are a match to TRBD1. Per germline, CDR1 SQVTM and CDR2 ANQGSEA. Unmatched junction bases numbered 10, after V lost 5 bases and J lost 2 bases. The CDR3 has 15 residues. The CDR3 DNA reads as TGCAGCGTTAATATTCCGGGACAGATCACAGATACGCAGTATTTT. It is translated as CSVNIPGQITDTQYF.

The V call is TRBV7-2, the J call TRBJ1-2; the match to TRBD1 covers 7 bases. The V and J ends lost 5 bases and 4 bases, in that order; junction bases with no gene match: 4. Germline CDR1 reads SGHTA; CDR2 reads FQGNSA. The CDR3 contains 13 residues. This CDR3 is CASSEQGPYGYTF. In DNA, the CDR3 is TGTGCCAGCAGCGAACAGGGGCCCTATGGCTACACCTTC. Full variable domain (remainder filled in from reference TRBV7-2 and TRBJ1-2): GAGVSQSPSNKVTEKGKDVELRCDPISGHTALYWYRQSLGQGLEFLIYFQGNSAPDKSGLPSDRFSAERTGGSVSTLTIQRTQQEDSAVYLCASSEQGPYGYTFGSGTRLTVV.

The chain recombines TRBV24-1 with TRBJ2-7; tentatively, D is TRBD2 (6 bases). Germline V gene lookup returns CDR1 KGHDR and CDR2 SFDVKD. V lost 7 bases, J lost 3 bases, and 39 bases lay in between. The CDR3 is 22 residues long. This CDR3 reads CATRRGSNRAGFSRFIFYEQYF. In nucleotides, the CDR3 is TGTGCCACCAGGAGGGGTAGCAATAGGGCGGGGTTTAGTCGATTCATATTCTACGAGCAGTACTTC.

The chain uses TRBV4-3 and TRBJ1-6; tentatively, D is TRBD1 (6 bases). Germline values: CDR1 LGHNA, CDR2 YSLEER. V lost 0 bases and J lost 9, with 12 bases in between. The CDR3 consists of 15 residues. Written as DNA, the CDR3 is TGCGCCAGCAGCCAAGATCTAGGACAGACTTCACCCCTCCACTTT. This gives the protein CASSQDLGQTSPLHF.

The V call is TRBV6-5, the J call TRBJ1-4, with D uncertain. Looked up from germline, CDR1 is MNHEY and CDR2 is SVGAGI. The CDR3 is made up of 11 amino acids. V was pared by 2 bases and J by 8 bases, with 3 bases between. CDR3 sequence: CASSYQEKLFF. In nucleotides, the CDR3 is TGTGCCAGCAGTTACCAGGAAAAACTGTTTTTT.

This clone is a singleton in its sample. The rearrangement uses TRBV29-1 and TRBJ2-7; 11 bases match TRBD2. V shed 1 base, J shed 7 bases, and the junction held 12 bases outside the gene matches. Per germline, CDR1 SQVTM and CDR2 ANQGSEA. The CDR3 totals 16 residues. The CDR3 loop is CSVEGVTSGNGREQYF. In DNA form, the CDR3 reads TGCAGCGTTGAAGGGGTGACTAGCGGGAACGGACGAGAGCAGTACTTC.

The rearrangement joins TRBV7-2 to TRBJ2-7, with D tentatively TRBD1 (6 bases). Germline V lookup: CDR1 SGHTA, CDR2 FQGNSA. V was clipped by 1 base and J by 3 bases, with 10 bases between them. The CDR3 is 14 residues long. The CDR3 loop is CASSLGQAHYEQYF. The CDR3 DNA follows: TGTGCCAGCAGCTTAGGACAGGCGCACTACGAGCAGTACTTC.

This clone showed up just a few times. The CDR3 loop is CASSTRRRVGSPLHF. CDR3 in DNA: TGTGCCAGCAGCACCCGGAGAAGAGTTGGTTCACCCCTCCACTTT. The chain couples TRBV5-6 to TRBJ1-6; D gene unclear. CDR1 and CDR2 from the germline V gene are SGHDT and YYEEEE. The germline V and J ends were trimmed by 4 bases and 9 bases, with 17 bases remaining between them. This CDR3 comprises 15 residues.